This TCR beta chain was sequenced for a study of T cells in Graves' hyperthyroidism and ophthalmopathy. Ophthalmopathy cases scored 3 or more on the Clinical Activity Score and 4 or more on NOSPECS grade, with duration below 3 months. Cells are PBMCs isolated from more than 8.5 ml of fresh blood. Study results and caveats: Classification by a 13 V-J model distinguished ophthalmopathy from stable hyperthyroidism.

Looked up from germline, CDR1 is SGHRS and CDR2 is YFSETQ. Germline trimming cut 0 bases from V and 6 bases from J; bases unmatched to any gene: 2. CDR3 length: 14 amino acids. This clonotype was counted a few times. What it recognizes is unknown. It was RNA transcripts that yielded the amplified TCR beta CDR3 regions. The HTBI primer set was used in a first-round RT-PCR of the TCR CDR3. MiXCR, run by TCRdb on the multiplex PCR reads, gives a single entry per CDR3 protein. The sample contains roughly 500,000 distinct CDR3 sequences, under 25% of which appear only once. The TCR comes from an older woman with Graves' ophthalmopathy. Sequencing was done on a sample of blood. This chain links TRBV5-1 with TRBJ2-7; TRBD2 matches 11 bases. The CDR3 spells CASSLVGTSGEQYF. In DNA form, the CDR3 reads TGCGCCAGCAGCTTGGTCGGGACTAGCGGCGAGCAGTACTTC. Based on the CDR3 plus reference TRBV5-1 and TRBJ2-7, the full variable domain is KAGVTQTPRYLIKTRGQQVTLSCSPISGHRSVSWYQQTPGQGLQFLFEYFSETQRNKGNFPGRFSGRQFSNSRSEMNVSTLELGDSALYLCASSLVGTSGEQYFGPGTRLTVT.